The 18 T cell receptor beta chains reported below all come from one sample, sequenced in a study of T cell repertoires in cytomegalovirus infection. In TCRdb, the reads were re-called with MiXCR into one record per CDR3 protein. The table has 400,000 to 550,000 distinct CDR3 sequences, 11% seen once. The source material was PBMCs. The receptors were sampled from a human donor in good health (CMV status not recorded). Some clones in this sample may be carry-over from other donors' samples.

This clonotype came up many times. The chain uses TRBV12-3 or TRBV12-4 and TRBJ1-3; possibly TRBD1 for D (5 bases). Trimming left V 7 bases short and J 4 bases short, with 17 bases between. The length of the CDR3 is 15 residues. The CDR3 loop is CASTPGPGTGNTIYF. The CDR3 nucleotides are TGTGCCAGCACCCCTGGGCCAGGGACCGGAAACACCATATATTTT.

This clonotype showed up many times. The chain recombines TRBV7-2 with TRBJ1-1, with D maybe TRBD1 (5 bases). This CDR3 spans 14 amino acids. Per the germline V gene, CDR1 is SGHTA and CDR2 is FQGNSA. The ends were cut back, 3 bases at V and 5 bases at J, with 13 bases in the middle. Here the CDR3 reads CASSFRGGGTEAFF. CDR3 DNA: TGTGCCAGCAGCTTTCGGGGGGGGGGTACTGAAGCTTTCTTT.

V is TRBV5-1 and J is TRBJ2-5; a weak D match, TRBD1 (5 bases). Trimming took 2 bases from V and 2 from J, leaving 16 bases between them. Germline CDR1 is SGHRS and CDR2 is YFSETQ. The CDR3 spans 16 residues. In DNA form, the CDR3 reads TGCGCCAGCAGCTTTCCCCCAACCCAGGGTCAAGAGACCCAGTACTTC. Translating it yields CASSFPPTQGQETQYF. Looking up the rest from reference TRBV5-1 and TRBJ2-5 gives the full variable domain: KAGVTQTPRYLIKTRGQQVTLSCSPISGHRSVSWYQQTPGQGLQFLFEYFSETQRNKGNFPGRFSGRQFSNSRSEMNVSTLELGDSALYLCASSFPPTQGQETQYFGPGTRLLVL.

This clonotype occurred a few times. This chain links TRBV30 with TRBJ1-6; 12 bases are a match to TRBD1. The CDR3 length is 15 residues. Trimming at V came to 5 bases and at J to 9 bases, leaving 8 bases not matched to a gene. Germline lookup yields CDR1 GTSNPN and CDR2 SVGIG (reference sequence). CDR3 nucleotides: TGTGCCTGGGGGACAGGGGGCGCTTTTGGTTCACCCCTCCACTTT. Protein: CAWGTGGAFGSPLHF. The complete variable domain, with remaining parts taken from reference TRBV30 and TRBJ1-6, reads SQTIHQWPATLVQPVGSPLSLECTVEGTSNPNLYWYRQAAGRGLQLLFYSVGIGQISSEVPQNLSASRPQDRQFILSSKKLLLSDSGFYLCAWGTGGAFGSPLHFGNGTRLTVT.

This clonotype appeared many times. CDR3 region: CASSLWTATKNTEAFF. In DNA, the CDR3 is TGTGCCAGCAGTCTGTGGACAGCAACTAAGAACACTGAAGCTTTCTTT. The gene calls are TRBV6-2 or TRBV6-3 and TRBJ1-1; TRBD1 is a possible D gene (6 bases). Trimming cost V 5 bases and J 1 base, with 17 bases left between them. This CDR3 spans 16 amino acids. Looked up from germline, CDR1 is MNHEY and CDR2 is SVGEGT.

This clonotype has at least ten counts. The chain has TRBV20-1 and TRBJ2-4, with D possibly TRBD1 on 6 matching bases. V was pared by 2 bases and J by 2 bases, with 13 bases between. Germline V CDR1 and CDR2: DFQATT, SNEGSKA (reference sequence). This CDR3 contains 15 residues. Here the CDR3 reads CSARPKQGTKNIQYF. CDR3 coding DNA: TGCAGTGCTAGACCTAAGCAGGGGACCAAAAACATTCAGTACTTC.

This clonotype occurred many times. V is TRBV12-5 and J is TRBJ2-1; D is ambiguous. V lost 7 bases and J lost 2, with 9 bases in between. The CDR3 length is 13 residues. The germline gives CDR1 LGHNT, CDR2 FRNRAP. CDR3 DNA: TGTGCTAGTGTGTATTCGCCCTACAATGAGCAGTTCTTC. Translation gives CASVYSPYNEQFF.

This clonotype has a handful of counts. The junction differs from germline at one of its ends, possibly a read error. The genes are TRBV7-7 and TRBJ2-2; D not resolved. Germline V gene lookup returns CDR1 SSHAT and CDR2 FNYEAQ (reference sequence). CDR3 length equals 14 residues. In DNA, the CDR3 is TGTGCTAGCAGCCCAAAGACGAACACCGGGGAGCTGTTTTTT. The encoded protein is CASSPKTNTGELFF. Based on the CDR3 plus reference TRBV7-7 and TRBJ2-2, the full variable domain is GAGVSQSPRYKVTKRGQDVTLRCDPISSHATLYWYQQALGQGPEFLTYFNYEAQPDKSGLPSDRFSAERPEGSISTLTIQRTEQRDSAMYRCASSPKTNTGELFFGEGSRLTVL.

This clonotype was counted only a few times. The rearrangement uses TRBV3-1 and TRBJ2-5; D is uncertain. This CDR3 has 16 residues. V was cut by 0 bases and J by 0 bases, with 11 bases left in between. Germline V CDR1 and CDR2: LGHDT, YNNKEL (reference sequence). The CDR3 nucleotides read TGTGCCAGCAGCCAAGACAGCTATTATTACCAAGAGACCCAGTACTTC. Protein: CASSQDSYYYQETQYF.

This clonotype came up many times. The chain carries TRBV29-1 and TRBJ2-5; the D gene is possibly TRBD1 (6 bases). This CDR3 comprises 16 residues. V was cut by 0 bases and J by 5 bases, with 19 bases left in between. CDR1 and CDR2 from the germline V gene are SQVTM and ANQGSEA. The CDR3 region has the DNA TGCAGCGTTGAAGATCCAACAGGGAAATTAGGGGAGACCCAGTACTTC. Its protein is CSVEDPTGKLGETQYF.

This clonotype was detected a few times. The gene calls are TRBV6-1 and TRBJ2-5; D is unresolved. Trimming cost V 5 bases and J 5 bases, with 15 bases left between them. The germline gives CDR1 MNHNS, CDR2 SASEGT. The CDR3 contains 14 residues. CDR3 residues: CASSKADRKETQYF. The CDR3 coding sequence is TGTGCCAGCAGTAAGGCCGATCGAAAGGAGACCCAGTACTTC.

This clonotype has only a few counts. The CDR3 loop is CASSLLTGNQETQYF. As DNA, the CDR3 is TGTGCCAGCTCACTACTTACAGGGAACCAAGAGACCCAGTACTTC. The chain has TRBV18 and TRBJ2-5, with D tentatively TRBD1 (6 bases). Germline V CDR1 and CDR2: KGHSH, LQKENI. V lost 4 bases and J lost 0, with 12 bases in between. The CDR3 is 15 residues long.

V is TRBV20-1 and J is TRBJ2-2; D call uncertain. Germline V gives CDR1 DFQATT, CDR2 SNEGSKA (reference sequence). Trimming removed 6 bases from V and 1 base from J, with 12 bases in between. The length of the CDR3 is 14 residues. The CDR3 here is CSAKETGNTGELFF. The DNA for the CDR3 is TGCAGTGCAAAGGAGACGGGGAACACCGGGGAGCTGTTTTTT.

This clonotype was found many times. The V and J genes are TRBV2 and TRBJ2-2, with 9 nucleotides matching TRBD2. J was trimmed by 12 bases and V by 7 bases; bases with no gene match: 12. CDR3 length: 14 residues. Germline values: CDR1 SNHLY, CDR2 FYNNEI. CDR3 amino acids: CASTQRVAGEKLFF. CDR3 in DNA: TGTGCCAGCACCCAAAGGGTAGCGGGGGAAAAGCTGTTTTTT.

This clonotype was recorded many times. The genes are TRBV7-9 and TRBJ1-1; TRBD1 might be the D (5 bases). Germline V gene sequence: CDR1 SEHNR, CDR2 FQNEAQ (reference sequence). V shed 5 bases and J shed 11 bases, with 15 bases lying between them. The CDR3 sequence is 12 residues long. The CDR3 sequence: CASSRGRSQAFF. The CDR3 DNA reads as TGTGCCAGCAGCCGGGGGAGGAGTCAGGCTTTCTTT. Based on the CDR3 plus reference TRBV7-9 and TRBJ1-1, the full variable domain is DTGVSQNPRHKITKRGQNVTFRCDPISEHNRLYWYRQTLGQGPEFLTYFQNEAQLEKSRLLSDRFSAERPKGSFSTLEIQRTEQGDSAMYLCASSRGRSQAFFGQGTRLTVV.

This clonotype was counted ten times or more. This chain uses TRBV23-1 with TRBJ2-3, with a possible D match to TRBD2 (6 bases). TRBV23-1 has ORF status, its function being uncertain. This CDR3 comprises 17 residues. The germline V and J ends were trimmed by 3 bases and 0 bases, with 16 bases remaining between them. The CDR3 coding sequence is TGCGCCAGCAGTCATCTCCTGATTGGGGGGAGCACAGATACGCAGTATTTT. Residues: CASSHLLIGGSTDTQYF.

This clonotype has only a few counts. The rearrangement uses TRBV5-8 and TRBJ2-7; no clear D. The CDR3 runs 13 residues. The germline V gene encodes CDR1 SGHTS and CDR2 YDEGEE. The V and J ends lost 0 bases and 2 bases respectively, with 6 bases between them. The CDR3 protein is CASSLGPAYEQYF. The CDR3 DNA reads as TGTGCCAGCAGCTTGGGGCCTGCCTACGAGCAGTACTTC.

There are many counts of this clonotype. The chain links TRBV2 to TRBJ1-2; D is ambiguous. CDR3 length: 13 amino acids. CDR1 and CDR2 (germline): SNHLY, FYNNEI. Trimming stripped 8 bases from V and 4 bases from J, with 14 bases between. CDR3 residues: CASPREETYGYTF. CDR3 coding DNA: TGTGCCAGCCCCCGAGAGGAAACCTATGGCTACACCTTC.